The clone carrying this TCR beta chain was counted many times. This entry belongs to a study of T cells in Graves' hyperthyroidism and ophthalmopathy. V shed 0 bases and J shed 8 bases, with 11 bases lying between them. The CDR3 extends over 14 amino acids. Germline loops: CDR1 SGHVS, CDR2 FQNEAQ. Using RNA transcripts as the source, TCR beta CDR3 regions were amplified. TCR CDR3 regions were first amplified by RT-PCR with HTBI primers. TCRdb passed the multiplex PCR reads through MiXCR, listing each CDR3 protein once. The data show roughly 580,000 distinct CDR3 sequences, 40% to 55% seen once. This sequence originates from a woman aged 18-35 years with Graves' hyperthyroidism. V gene TRBV7-8 combines with J gene TRBJ1-5; D gene uncertain. The sequenced sample was peripheral blood or thyroid tissue (not recorded which). The CDR3 bases are TGTGCCAGCAGCTTAGCGCTGGTCGATAAGCCCCAGCATTTT. The encoded protein is CASSLALVDKPQHF. Drawing the rest from reference TRBV7-8 and TRBJ1-5, the complete variable domain is GAGVSQSPRYKVAKRGQDVALRCDPISGHVSLFWYQQALGQGPEFLTYFQNEAQLDKSGLPSDRFFAERPEGSVSTLKIQRTQQEDSAVYLCASSLALVDKPQHFGDGTRLSIL.